The clone carrying this T cell receptor (beta chain) was seen once. The CDR3 is 19 residues long. Looked up from germline, CDR1 is SGHTA and CDR2 is FQGNSA. The ends lost 4 bases at V and 2 bases at J; junction bases unmatched: 9. The data were taken from a study of blood T cell repertoires in COVID-19. For the study at large: COVID-19 samples collected from the United States, Italy and Spain covered acute and convalescent phases.

TCRdb keeps only in-frame clones here, not all; method: immunoSEQ multiplex PCR. The table includes a few hundred thousand clones, 85% to 90% detected once. The sequence came from a woman in her forties with COVID-19, enrolled during active disease. The rearrangement links TRBV7-2 to TRBJ2-3; 16 bases fit TRBD2. Sequenced: peripheral blood. CDR3 protein: CASSSGLAGGQPSTDTQYF. In DNA form, the CDR3 reads TGTGCCAGCAGCTCGGGACTAGCGGGGGGGCAACCCTCCACAGATACGCAGTATTTT.